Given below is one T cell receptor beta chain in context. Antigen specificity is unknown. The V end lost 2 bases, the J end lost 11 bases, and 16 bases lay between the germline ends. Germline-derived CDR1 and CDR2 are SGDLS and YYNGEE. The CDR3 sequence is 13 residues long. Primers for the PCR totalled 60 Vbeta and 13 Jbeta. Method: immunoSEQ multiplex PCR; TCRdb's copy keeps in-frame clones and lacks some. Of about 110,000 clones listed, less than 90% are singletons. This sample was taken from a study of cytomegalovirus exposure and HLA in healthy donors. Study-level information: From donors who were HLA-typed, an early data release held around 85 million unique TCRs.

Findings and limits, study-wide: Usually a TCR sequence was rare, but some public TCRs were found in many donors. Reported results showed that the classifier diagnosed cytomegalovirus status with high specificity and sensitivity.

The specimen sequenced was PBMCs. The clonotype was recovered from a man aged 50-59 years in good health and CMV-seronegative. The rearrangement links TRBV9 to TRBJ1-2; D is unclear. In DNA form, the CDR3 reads TGTGCCAGCAGCGTCCAACCCCGGGATTGGTACACCTTC. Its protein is CASSVQPRDWYTF. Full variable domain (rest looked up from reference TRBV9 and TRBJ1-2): DSGVTQTPKHLITATGQRVTLRCSPRSGDLSVYWYQQSLDQGLQFLIQYYNGEERAKGNILERFSAQQFPDLHSELNLSSLELGDSALYFCASSVQPRDWYTFGSGTRLTVV.